Shown below are 27 T cell receptor beta chains from a single sample sequenced in a study of cytomegalovirus exposure and HLA in healthy donors. The PCR ran on 60 Vbeta and 13 Jbeta primers. Sequencing used immunoSEQ multiplex PCR; TCRdb keeps in-frame clones, though not all of them. Here the sample spans 95,000 to 150,000 clones, just over 65% being singletons. Material for sequencing was PBMCs. These receptors originate from a man in his late teens or twenties in good health and CMV-seronegative.

The genes are TRBV5-6 and TRBJ1-2, with 9 bases matching TRBD1. In germline, CDR1 is SGHDT, CDR2 YYEEEE. The CDR3 is 14 residues long. Germline trimming cut 4 bases from V and 6 bases from J; bases unmatched to any gene: 7. The DNA of the CDR3 is TGTGCCAGCAGCGCGACAGGGGGAATAGATGGCTACACCTTC. It codes for CASSATGGIDGYTF.

V and J are TRBV18 and TRBJ1-4, with TRBD1 matching over 9 bases. From germline, CDR1 is KGHSH and CDR2 LQKENI. The junction had 7 bases not matched to a gene; V was cut back by 3 bases and J by 5 bases. The CDR3 has 16 residues. This chain's CDR3 is CASSPVAGTGNEKLFF. Here the CDR3 DNA reads TGTGCCAGCTCACCCGTGGCAGGGACAGGGAATGAAAAACTGTTTTTT. Based on the CDR3 plus reference TRBV18 and TRBJ1-4, the full variable domain is NAGVMQNPRHLVRRRGQEARLRCSPMKGHSHVYWYRQLPEEGLKFMVYLQKENIIDESGMPKERFSAEFPKEGPSILRIQQVVRGDSAAYFCASSPVAGTGNEKLFFGSGTQLSVL.

This chain connects TRBV6-1 to TRBJ2-2, with a tentative D call TRBD1 (5 bases). The germline CDR1 and CDR2 sequences are MNHNS and SASEGT. V shed 6 bases and J shed 0 bases, with 11 bases lying between them. The CDR3 sequence is 15 residues long. CDR3 DNA sequence: TGTGCCAGCAGCGGACCAGGGCCGAACACCGGGGAGCTGTTTTTT. Residues: CASSGPGPNTGELFF.

The chain carries TRBV30 and TRBJ1-6, with 9 bases lining up with TRBD1. Germline CDR1 reads GTSNPN; CDR2 reads SVGIG (reference sequence). Trimming removed 5 bases from V and 9 bases from J; junction bases left unmatched: 5. There are 13 residues in the CDR3. This chain's CDR3 is CAWGDRVGSPLHF. In DNA, the CDR3 is TGTGCCTGGGGGGACAGGGTGGGTTCACCCCTCCACTTT.

The chain links TRBV14 to TRBJ2-1; D gene ambiguous. CDR1 is SGHDN and CDR2 is FVKESK in the germline V gene. Trimming took off 0 bases at V and 4 bases at J, with 10 bases between the two ends. The CDR3 has 15 residues. CDR3 DNA sequence: TGTGCCAGCAGCCAAGATCTACTACCTTACAATGAGCAGTTCTTC. It encodes CASSQDLLPYNEQFF.

This clone turned up a few times. The chain is built from TRBV30 and TRBJ2-2, with D maybe TRBD1 (6 bases). V was cut by 3 bases and J by 0 bases, with 8 bases left in between. This CDR3 is 14 amino acids long. Germline assignment: CDR1 GTSNPN and CDR2 SVGIG (reference sequence). The CDR3 is CAWRTGANTGELFF. The CDR3 DNA follows: TGTGCCTGGAGGACAGGAGCGAACACCGGGGAGCTGTTTTTT.

This rearrangement joins TRBV5-8 to TRBJ2-3, with 10 bases aligning to TRBD2. With V trimmed by 1 base and J by 1 base, 6 bases remained unmatched. The CDR3 extends over 17 amino acids. Germline V lookup: CDR1 SGHTS, CDR2 YDEGEE. CDR3 loop: CASSLYLAGAGTDTQYF. In DNA form, the CDR3 reads TGTGCCAGCAGCTTGTATCTAGCGGGGGCCGGCACAGATACGCAGTATTTT.

The chain recombines TRBV4-3 with TRBJ2-5; 10 bases fit TRBD2. The J call may be incorrect, as the DNA end agrees better with TRBJ2-7. This CDR3 region has 17 residues. From germline, CDR1 is LGHNA and CDR2 YSLEER. The CDR3 loop reads CASSQATTGTSAYEQYF. The CDR3 region has the DNA TGCGCCAGCAGCCAAGCTACAACCGGGACTAGCGCCTACGAGCAGTACTTC.

The chain recombines TRBV29-1 with TRBJ2-7; D ambiguous. The germline V and J ends were trimmed by 4 bases and 2 bases, with 6 bases remaining between them. The CDR3 extends over 11 amino acids. Germline V lookup: CDR1 SQVTM, CDR2 ANQGSEA. The CDR3 DNA is TGCAGCGTTGGCCAGACCTACGAGCAGTACTTC. Translation: CSVGQTYEQYF.

V and J are TRBV25-1 and TRBJ1-6, with D hard to call. Trimming shortened V by 5 bases and J by 0 bases, and 11 bases separated the two germline ends. Per germline, CDR1 MGHDK and CDR2 SYGVNS. The CDR3 is made up of 16 amino acids. The CDR3 loop is CASSRGGSSYNSPLHF. CDR3 nucleotide sequence: TGTGCCAGCAGTCGTGGCGGTAGCTCCTATAATTCACCCCTCCACTTT.

The chain combines TRBV5-1 with TRBJ2-1, with TRBD2 matching 14 bases. CDR1 and CDR2 from the germline V gene are SGHRS and YFSETQ. The junction had 9 bases not matched to a gene; V was cut back by 0 bases and J by 4 bases. CDR3 size: 19 residues. The CDR3 nucleotides read TGCGCCAGCAGCTTGGCCTTTGGACTAGCGGGGGGCCTTTACAATGAGCAGTTCTTC. Translating gives CASSLAFGLAGGLYNEQFF.

The rearrangement links TRBV19 to TRBJ1-5; TRBD1 matches 8 bases. CDR1 is LNHDA, CDR2 SQIVND, per germline (reference sequence). CDR3 length: 14 residues. The V segment lost 10 bases and the J segment 6 bases; nucleotides outside the gene matches: 11. CDR3 sequence reads: CATTDRVAGQPQHF. CDR3 DNA: TGTGCCACCACGGACAGGGTAGCCGGTCAGCCCCAGCATTTT. Based on the CDR3 plus reference TRBV19 and TRBJ1-5, the full variable domain is DGGITQSPKYLFRKEGQNVTLSCEQNLNHDAMYWYRQDPGQGLRLIYYSQIVNDFQKGDIAEGYSVSREKKESFPLTVTSAQKNPTAFYLCATTDRVAGQPQHFGDGTRLSIL.

The chain carries TRBV27 and TRBJ2-7; weak D call: TRBD1 (5 bases). The germline gives CDR1 MNHEY, CDR2 SMNVEV (reference sequence). V lost 5 bases, J lost 2 bases, and 7 bases lay in between. This CDR3 spans 12 amino acids. As DNA, the CDR3 is TGTGCCAGCAGTAAAGGGGCCTACGAGCAGTACTTC. Residues: CASSKGAYEQYF.

The chain is built from TRBV4-2 and TRBJ2-1, with 10 bases lining up with TRBD2. Germline V gives CDR1 LGHNA, CDR2 YNFKEQ. The length of the CDR3 is 17 residues. Trimming removed 1 base from V and 5 bases from J; junction bases left unmatched: 8. The CDR3 DNA is TGTGCCAGCAGCCAAGTCGGGGTAGCGGGAGGTCACAATGAGCAGTTCTTC. The encoded protein is CASSQVGVAGGHNEQFF.

The genes are TRBV27 and TRBJ2-3; D is ambiguous. Germline V lookup: CDR1 MNHEY, CDR2 SMNVEV (reference sequence). This CDR3 has 16 residues. Trimming shortened V by 6 bases and J by 6 bases, and 22 bases separated the two germline ends. The CDR3 sequence: CASRVGPGLERDTQYF. CDR3 DNA sequence: TGTGCCAGCAGAGTAGGCCCTGGCCTGGAGAGGGATACGCAGTATTTT.

This chain joins TRBV6-5 and TRBJ1-5; D might be TRBD1 (6 bases). This CDR3 spans 13 amino acids. CDR1 MNHEY and CDR2 SVGAGI come from the germline V gene. The germline V and J ends were trimmed by 5 bases and 4 bases, with 9 bases remaining between them. CDR3 sequence: CASSTQGNQPQHF. Here the CDR3 DNA reads TGTGCCAGCAGTACGCAGGGGAATCAGCCCCAGCATTTT.

The V call is TRBV19, the J call TRBJ2-1; perhaps TRBD1 as D (6 bases). V was cut by 3 bases and J by 3 bases, with 18 bases left in between. The CDR3 is made up of 17 amino acids. Germline CDR1 and CDR2: LNHDA and SQIVND (reference sequence). CDR3 nucleotides: TGTGCCAGTAGTATGAGTTGGTGGTCAGGGGTCTACAATGAGCAGTTCTTC. It specifies CASSMSWWSGVYNEQFF.

This clone was counted a single time. J is TRBJ1-3 and V is TRBV30; D unresolved. Germline CDR1 is GTSNPN and CDR2 is SVGIG (reference sequence). CDR3 length equals 10 residues. Trimming removed 3 bases from V and 8 bases from J, with 5 bases in between. The CDR3 DNA sequence: TGTGCCTGGAGCGGTGACACCATATATTTT. Encoded protein: CAWSGDTIYF.

This clone appeared a few times. The rearrangement links TRBV5-4 to TRBJ1-1; TRBD1 is a possible D gene (6 bases). Germline CDR1 and CDR2: SGHNT and YYREEE (reference sequence). CDR3 length: 14 amino acids. With 5 bases removed from V and 3 bases from J, the gap between germline ends came to 14 bases. The CDR3 coding sequence is TGTGCCAGCAGGCCGGGACACATGTACACTGAAGCTTTCTTT. It codes for CASRPGHMYTEAFF.

The chain is built from TRBV6-6 and TRBJ1-1; 8 positions agree with TRBD1. Germline CDR1 MNHNY, CDR2 SVGAGI (reference sequence). The CDR3 contains 13 residues. The V gene end was trimmed by 5 bases and the J gene end by 11 bases; junction bases not matched to a gene: 10. The chain's CDR3 is CASSPRTGTGAFF. The CDR3 nucleotides are TGTGCCAGCAGTCCGAGGACAGGGACGGGTGCTTTCTTT.

This chain joins TRBV11-2 and TRBJ1-5, with TRBD1 as a possible D gene (5 bases). This CDR3 is 15 amino acids long. Per the germline V gene, CDR1 is SGHAT and CDR2 is FQNNGV. V was shortened by 0 bases and J by 4 bases, with 10 bases between the two germline ends. The CDR3 reads CASSLEQGQNQPQHF. CDR3 sequence (DNA): TGTGCCAGCAGCTTAGAGCAGGGCCAGAATCAGCCCCAGCATTTT.

In its sample, this clone was seen once. V gene TRBV7-9 combines with J gene TRBJ2-7; D perhaps matches TRBD2 (6 bases). This CDR3 spans 18 amino acids. Looked up from germline, CDR1 is SEHNR and CDR2 is FQNEAQ (reference sequence). Trimming took 5 bases from V and 0 from J, leaving 23 bases between them. CDR3 residues: CASSRVTGLAGFSYEQYF. The CDR3 coding sequence is TGTGCCAGCAGCCGAGTCACGGGGCTTGCGGGGTTCTCCTACGAGCAGTACTTC.

This clone was picked up a small number of times. The chain recombines TRBV6-5 with TRBJ1-1, with D possibly being TRBD1 (6 bases). This CDR3 region has 15 residues. Germline CDR1 reads MNHEY; CDR2 reads SVGAGI. Trimming stripped 2 bases from V and 11 bases from J, with 21 bases between. The CDR3 is CASSYGAGVSQRAFF. As DNA, the CDR3 is TGTGCCAGCAGTTACGGGGCAGGGGTATCGCAGAGGGCTTTCTTT.

This clone was detected a few times. This chain joins TRBV6-5 and TRBJ2-7; 8 bases agree with TRBD2. The CDR3 consists of 16 residues. Germline CDR1 and CDR2: MNHEY and SVGAGI. V shed 4 bases and J 2 bases; nucleotides not matched to a gene: 10. For the CDR3, the DNA is TGTGCCAGCAGTTCCCCGGGGGGGACATCGACCTACGAGCAGTACTTC. Translation gives CASSSPGGTSTYEQYF.

The rearrangement joins TRBV28 to TRBJ2-7; TRBD1 is a possible D gene (5 bases). Deletions cut 7 bases from V and 3 bases from J, with 10 bases between. Germline CDR1 MDHEN, CDR2 SYDVKM. The CDR3 spans 12 residues. CDR3 sequence reads: CASISQGYEQYF. In DNA, the CDR3 is TGTGCCAGCATATCTCAGGGCTACGAGCAGTACTTC.

The rearrangement joins TRBV7-9 to TRBJ1-1, with TRBD1 matching over 7 bases. V shed 5 bases and J 1 base; nucleotides not matched to a gene: 4. CDR1 is SEHNR, CDR2 FQNEAQ, per germline (reference sequence). This CDR3 comprises 14 residues. The CDR3 sequence: CASSAGQSNTEAFF. CDR3 DNA: TGTGCCAGCAGCGCGGGACAGTCGAACACTGAAGCTTTCTTT.

The genes are TRBV7-2 and TRBJ2-7; D not resolved. Trimming cost V 1 base and J 1 base, with 5 bases left between them. Germline values: CDR1 SGHTA, CDR2 FQGNSA. The CDR3 is 13 amino acids. CDR3 DNA sequence: TGTGCCAGCAGCTTAGGTCCTTCCTACGAGCAGTACTTC. This codes for CASSLGPSYEQYF.